This is a list of T cell receptor beta chains from one sample in a study of control samples from healthy donors and cancer patients. Sequencing was performed with immunoSEQ multiplex PCR; in TCRdb, only in-frame clones are kept and a portion is missing. The sample lists 110,000 to 150,000 clones, around 94% occurring once. The sequenced material came from PBMCs. The receptors stem from a man aged 60 to 69 with colorectal cancer. Both conserved end residues are part of each CDR3. The D gene is left open where the match is weak. Clone size, where shown, is once, few, many, or a class for clones that have expanded.

>TRBV6-5|NA|NA|TRBJ1-4
TGTGCCAGCAGTTACGGGGGAAATGGTTTGGACGAAAAACTGTTTTTT
CASSYGGNGLDEKLFF
>TRBV11-2|NA|NA|TRBJ1-1
TGTGCCAGCAGCACCTCACAGGGCCCCGCGGCTGAAGCTTTCTTT
CASSTSQGPAAEAFF
>TRBV30|NA|NA|TRBJ1-1
TGTGCCTGGAGAGGGACTTTCCGTGAAGCTTTCTTT
CAWRGTFREAFF
>TRBV10-2|NA|NA|TRBJ2-3
TGCGCCAGCGCGGGACAGAGAACAGATACGCAGTATTTT
CASAGQRTDTQYF
>TRBV6-6|NA|NA|TRBJ2-7
TGTGCCAGCAGTTACCCTGAGGACAGGGAGGGCTACGAGCAGTACTTC
CASSYPEDREGYEQYF
>TRBV7-2|NA|NA|TRBJ1-4
TGTGCCAGCAGCTTGTTCCCAGGACGTTCTAATGAAAAACTGTTTTTT
CASSLFPGRSNEKLFF
>TRBV11-2|NA|TRBD1|TRBJ2-7
TGTGCCAGCAGCCAAGAGACGGGACAGGGTGTTTACGAGCAGTACTTC
CASSQETGQGVYEQYF
>TRBV15|NA|NA|TRBJ2-7
TGTGCCACCAGCGCCCGATCCGGGACCTTGGGGTACGAGCAGTACTTC
CATSARSGTLGYEQYF
>TRBV18|NA|TRBD1|TRBJ1-3
TGTGCCAGCTCAGAGGGACAGGGAGGAAACACCATATATTTT
CASSEGQGGNTIYF
>TRBV7-2|NA|TRBD1|TRBJ2-4
TGTGCCAGCAGCTTAACTCAGGGGGTGGGCATTCAGTACTTC
CASSLTQGVGIQYF
>TRBV28|NA|NA|TRBJ1-1
TGTGCCAGCAGTACAGCGAACACTGAAGCTTTCTTT
CASSTANTEAFF
>TRBV2|NA|NA|TRBJ1-2
TGTGCCAGCGAACCTAACTCACACTCCTATGGCTACACCTTC
CASEPNSHSYGYTF
>TRBV25-1|NA|TRBD1|TRBJ1-1
TGTGCCAGCAGTGGGGGACAGGGAGGCACTGAAGCTTTCTTT
CASSGGQGGTEAFF
>TRBV7-2|NA|NA|TRBJ2-2
TGTGCCAGCAGCTTAGTCTGGGGGCGAAGGACCGGGGAGCTGTTTTTT
CASSLVWGRRTGELFF
>TRBV7-9|NA|NA|TRBJ1-5
TGTGCCAGCAGCCCTGGGGGGAACGGGCCCCAGCATTTT
CASSPGGNGPQHF
>TRBV6-5|NA|TRBD1|TRBJ2-3
TGTGCCAGCAGGACAGGGGGCATTTATACGCAGTATTTT
CASRTGGIYTQYF
>TRBV20-1|once|NA|TRBJ2-7
TGCAGTGCCAGTACTAGGACCTACGAGCAGTACTTC
CSASTRTYEQYF
>TRBV19|NA|NA|TRBJ1-5
TGTGGCTCACCACGGGTAGGGGCGCGCAATCAGCCCCAGCATTTT
CGSPRVGARNQPQHF
>TRBV6-6|NA|NA|TRBJ1-1
TGTGCCGCCGCGGGATTCATGAACACTGAAGCTTTCTTT
CAAAGFMNTEAFF
>TRBV5-4|NA|TRBD2|TRBJ2-5
TGTGCCAGCAGCTTGCACCGGACTAGCGGGGGGTTAGAGACCCAGTACTTC
CASSLHRTSGGLETQYF
>TRBV7-9|NA|TRBD2|TRBJ2-1
TGTGCCAGCAGCCGATGGACTAGCGGGAGACCCTACAATGAGCAGTTCTTC
CASSRWTSGRPYNEQFF
>TRBV5-6|NA|TRBD2|TRBJ2-1
TGTGCCAGCAGCGACTCCCCCGGGGGGGGGATCTACAATGAGCAGTTCTTC
CASSDSPGGGIYNEQFF
>TRBV2|NA|NA|TRBJ1-2
TGTGCCAGCCGGGGGGAGGGCGCGGGACATGGCTACACCTTC
CASRGEGAGHGYTF
>TRBV4-3|NA|TRBD1|TRBJ2-2
TGCGCCAGCAGCCAAAATCCCTCGGGGAACAGGGGGTTCCGTGGCACCGGGGAGCTGTTTTTT
CASSQNPSGNRGFRGTGELFF
>TRBV29-1|NA|NA|TRBJ2-7
TGCAGCGTTGAAGTTCGGGACACGTACGAGCAGTACTTC
CSVEVRDTYEQYF
>TRBV24-1|NA|NA|TRBJ2-2
TGTGCCACCAGTGATGTTTTTCCCCGGAACACCGGGGAGCTGTTTTTT
CATSDVFPRNTGELFF